This TCR beta chain was identified during a study of blood T cell repertoires in COVID-19. The data were produced by immunoSEQ multiplex PCR, yet TCRdb's version contains in-frame clones alone and is incomplete. There are 200,000 to 250,000 clones in the sample; 85% to 90% occur only once, and about 0.95% lies in the top ten. Germline V gene lookup returns CDR1 SGHRS and CDR2 YFSETQ. The CDR3 is 14 residues long. Trimming cost V 4 bases and J 3 bases, with 13 bases left between them. The genes are TRBV5-1 and TRBJ2-5, with TRBD2 as a possible D gene (5 bases). The receptor comes from a man aged 45-65 years who had been exposed to COVID-19. Sequencing used PBMCs or T cells enriched from blood (not recorded which). Here the CDR3 DNA reads TGCGCCAGCAGCCCAGAGGGTGGTGAAGAGACCCAGTACTTC. Residues: CASSPEGGEETQYF.